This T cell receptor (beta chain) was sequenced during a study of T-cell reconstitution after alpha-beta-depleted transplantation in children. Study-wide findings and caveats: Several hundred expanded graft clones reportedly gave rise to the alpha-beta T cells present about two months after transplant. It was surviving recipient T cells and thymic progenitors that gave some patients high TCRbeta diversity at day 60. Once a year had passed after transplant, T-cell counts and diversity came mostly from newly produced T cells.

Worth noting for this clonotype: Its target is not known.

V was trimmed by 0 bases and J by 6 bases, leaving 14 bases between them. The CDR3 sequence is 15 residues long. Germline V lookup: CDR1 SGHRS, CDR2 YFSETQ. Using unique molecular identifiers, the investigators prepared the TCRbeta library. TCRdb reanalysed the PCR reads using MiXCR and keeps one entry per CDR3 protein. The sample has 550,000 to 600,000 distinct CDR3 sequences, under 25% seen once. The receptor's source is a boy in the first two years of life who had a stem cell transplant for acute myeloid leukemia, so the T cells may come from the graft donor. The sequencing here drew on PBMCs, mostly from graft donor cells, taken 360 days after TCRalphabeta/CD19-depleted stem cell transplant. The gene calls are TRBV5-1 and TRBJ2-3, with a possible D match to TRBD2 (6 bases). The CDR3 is CASSLVASDRDTQYF. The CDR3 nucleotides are TGCGCCAGCAGCTTGGTGGCTAGCGACCGGGATACGCAGTATTTT.